Following are 17 T cell receptor beta chains from one sample sequenced in a study of vaccination and CD4 T cells after COVID-19 (dated by TCRdb to between 2022 and 2023). The library came from PCR. The reads were generated on an Illumina iSeq 100. TCR sequencing of DNA from cultured CD4+ T cells used the Oncomine TCR Beta short-read assay at the Johns Hopkins FTIC core. TCRdb ran its own pipeline on the public reads, namely fastp trimming at Q25 and MiXCR clone calling, and kept in-frame beta chains. For every CDR3 protein sequence, its rows merge into one entry that carries the most common genes and DNA. Recorded for this sample are about 20,000 distinct CDR3 sequences; just over 45% of them occurred a single time. Of the sample, 2.5% to 3.5% falls within the top ten clones. Explained via the paper, the treatment or condition label denotes: roughly 10-day PBMC culture with coronavirus spike peptide pools or control peptides (ViraFEST assay).

The antigens these receptors bind are not known. The input for sequencing was CD4+ T cells from blood, cultured in vitro, taken after SARS-CoV-2 vaccination. The receptors shown here come from a human donor who had recovered from COVID-19.

The V and J genes are TRBV6-5 and TRBJ2-7; D remains ambiguous. V was clipped by 0 bases and J by 3 bases, with 9 bases between them. Germline loops: CDR1 MNHEY, CDR2 SVGAGI. The CDR3 runs to 14 residues. This CDR3 is CASSYSAESYEQYF. As DNA, the CDR3 is TGTGCCAGCAGTTACTCAGCTGAAAGCTACGAGCAGTACTTC.

This chain uses TRBV18 with TRBJ2-1, with TRBD2 matching 8 bases. V lost 0 bases, J lost 5 bases, and 0 bases stayed unmatched. The CDR3 covers 14 residues. Germline-derived CDR1 and CDR2 are KGHSH and LQKENI. CDR3 bases: TGTGCCAGCTCACCACCGGGACTAGACAATGAGCAGTTCTTC. Protein product: CASSPPGLDNEQFF.

This clonotype was detected only a few times. The rearrangement links TRBV6-5 to TRBJ1-1, with 7 bases that match TRBD1. This CDR3 has 16 amino acids. V was pared by 2 bases and J by 3 bases, with 9 bases of the junction left unmatched. CDR1 is MNHEY, CDR2 SVGAGI, per germline. This CDR3 reads CASSYTPGGIDTEAFF. As DNA, the CDR3 is TGTGCCAGCAGTTACACTCCAGGGGGGATCGACACTGAAGCTTTCTTT.

The chain recombines TRBV6-1 with TRBJ2-7; D is possibly TRBD1 or TRBD2 (5 bases each). The CDR3 sequence is 14 residues long. Germline loops: CDR1 MNHNS, CDR2 SASEGT. Trimming left V 5 bases short and J 6 bases short, with 17 bases between. The CDR3 nucleotides read TGTGCCAGCAGTCCTAAGGGACGGATTGGCGAGCAGTACTTC. It encodes CASSPKGRIGEQYF.

This chain uses TRBV20-1 with TRBJ1-2; D is undetermined. This CDR3 has 13 amino acids. CDR1 DFQATT and CDR2 SNEGSKA come from the germline V gene (reference sequence). Trimming took 6 bases from V and 4 from J, leaving 15 bases between them. This CDR3 is CSALVSGSYGYTF. The CDR3, as DNA: TGCAGTGCACTGGTTTCGGGTTCCTATGGCTACACCTTC.

This clonotype was seen a few times. J is TRBJ2-7 and V is TRBV20-1; D possibly uses TRBD1 or TRBD2 (5 bases each). The ends were cut back, 3 bases at V and 0 bases at J, with 15 bases in the middle. The germline V gene encodes CDR1 DFQATT and CDR2 SNEGSKA (reference sequence). CDR3 length: 15 amino acids. CDR3 coding DNA: TGCAGTGCTAGCGTAGTCCGGGGACCCTCCTACGAGCAGTACTTC. Translation: CSASVVRGPSYEQYF.

This clonotype was detected only a few times. The chain has TRBV6-1 and TRBJ1-6; D is ambiguous. The CDR3 loop spans 14 amino acids. Germline V gene lookup returns CDR1 MNHNS and CDR2 SASEGT. V was shortened by 3 bases and J by 7 bases, with 10 bases between the two germline ends. The CDR3 DNA reads TGTGCCAGCAGTGAGGGCCGGGTAAATTCACCCCTCCACTTT. This encodes CASSEGRVNSPLHF.

The CDR3 DNA sequence: TGTGCCAGCAGCTCCCGGGGACGGGGAAATCAGCCCCAGCATTTT. This gives the protein CASSSRGRGNQPQHF. The chain joins TRBV5-8 to TRBJ1-5; a weak D match, TRBD1 (5 bases). The germline CDR1 and CDR2 sequences are SGHTS and YDEGEE. Deletions cut 3 bases from V and 4 bases from J, with 14 bases between. The CDR3 length is 15 residues.

This clonotype turned up a few times. The V and J genes are TRBV5-1 and TRBJ1-1; D uncertain. V gave up 9 bases and J gave up 3 bases, with 15 bases separating them. CDR1 and CDR2 (germline): SGHRS, YFSETQ. The CDR3 runs 13 residues. DNA for the CDR3: TGCGCCACCTCGAGGCAGGACGACACTGAAGCTTTCTTT. It yields the protein CATSRQDDTEAFF.

The DNA of the CDR3 is TGTGCCAGTAGTATAGCTGGCGGGAGAACCATGGAGCAGTACTTC. The encoded protein is CASSIAGGRTMEQYF. The chain employs TRBV19 and TRBJ2-7; the match to TRBD2 covers 7 bases. This CDR3 region has 15 residues. The V and J ends lost 1 base and 7 bases, in that order; junction bases with no gene match: 10. CDR1 is LNHDA and CDR2 is SQIVND in the germline V gene (reference sequence).

This clonotype showed up just a few times. The CDR3 DNA reads as TGCAGCTCTAGGACACGGGGGGAGACCCAGTACTTC. Translated, it gives CSSRTRGETQYF. The chain couples TRBV29-1 to TRBJ2-5; tentative D call: TRBD2 (6 bases). The CDR3 spans 12 residues. CDR1 is SQVTM and CDR2 is ANQGSEA in the germline V gene. The V gene lost 8 bases and the J gene lost 5 bases, with 15 bases spanning the gap.

The sample holds a few counts of this clonotype. The chain joins TRBV7-8 to TRBJ2-7, with 11 bases identical to TRBD2. Trimming removed 1 base from V and 12 bases from J; junction bases left unmatched: 11. Per germline, CDR1 SGHVS and CDR2 FQNEAQ. This CDR3 contains 15 residues. The CDR3: CASSLGHTSGRGSYF. Here the CDR3 DNA reads TGTGCCAGCAGCTTAGGGCATACTAGCGGGAGAGGATCGTACTTC.

This clonotype was picked up one time. CDR3 loop: CASSERAWGSGELFF. As DNA, the CDR3 is TGTGCCAGCAGTGAGAGGGCTTGGGGCTCCGGGGAGCTGTTTTTT. The chain combines TRBV6-4 with TRBJ2-2; D is perhaps TRBD1 or TRBD2 (5 bases each). CDR3 length equals 15 residues. The V end lost 3 bases, the J end lost 6 bases, and 14 bases lay between the germline ends. Germline CDR1 MRHNA, CDR2 SNTAGT.

The rearrangement links TRBV25-1 to TRBJ1-6; 10 bases match TRBD1. Germline CDR1 and CDR2: MGHDK and SYGVNS. The J segment lost 8 bases and the V segment lost 3 bases, leaving 4 bases of the junction unmatched. This CDR3 is built from 15 residues. The CDR3 protein is CASSDPGQGYSPLHF. CDR3 DNA sequence: TGTGCCAGCAGTGATCCGGGACAGGGGTATTCACCCCTCCACTTT.

The DNA of the CDR3 is TGTGCCAGCAGTGGGGCAGCTTTTAGCGATACGCAGTATTTT. Translating it yields CASSGAAFSDTQYF. The rearrangement uses TRBV2 and TRBJ2-3; no definite D call. The CDR3 sequence is 14 residues long. Germline V CDR1 and CDR2: SNHLY, FYNNEI. Trimming left V 4 bases short and J 6 bases short, with 14 bases between.

The rearrangement uses TRBV6-1 and TRBJ1-1; D is ambiguous. This CDR3 has 15 amino acids. V was trimmed by 6 bases and J by 1 base, leaving 15 bases between them. Germline CDR1 MNHNS, CDR2 SASEGT. DNA for the CDR3: TGTGCCAGCAGGCCTACCGGACGGAAGAACACTGAAGCTTTCTTT. Amino acid sequence: CASRPTGRKNTEAFF.

The chain uses TRBV19 and TRBJ1-5, with 10 bases matching TRBD1. After removal of 9 bases from V and 2 bases from J, the junction contained 10 bases not matched to a gene. Germline assignment: CDR1 LNHDA and CDR2 SQIVND (reference sequence). The CDR3 runs 16 residues. CDR3 sequence: CASTTGGRSGNQPQHF. Written as DNA, the CDR3 is TGTGCCAGCACGACAGGGGGCAGGTCCGGCAATCAGCCCCAGCATTTT.